The rows below give T cell receptor beta chains drawn from one sample of a study of T cells in tumors after PD-1 blockade. Assay: immunoSEQ multiplex PCR; the TCRdb copy retains only in-frame clones and omits some. The profile shows under 75,000 clones, approximately 79% of them singletons. The material sequenced was PBMCs, taken after anti-PD-1 treatment. Receptors were obtained from a human donor with basal cell carcinoma. Both conserved end residues are part of each CDR3. Fields, in order: J gene, D gene, clone size, V gene, CDR3 protein, CDR3 DNA. A D gene is named only where the DNA matches it firmly. Clone sizes are given selectively: once, few, many, or a class where the clone is expanded.

>TRBJ1-5|TRBD1|NA|TRBV7-2
CASSLGSTGQPQHF
TGTGCCAGCAGCTTAGGTTCGACAGGGCAGCCCCAGCATTTT
>TRBJ1-2|TRBD1|NA|TRBV12-3/TRBV12-4
CASSLSAGGGYTF
TGTGCCAGCAGTTTATCCGCAGGGGGTGGCTACACCTTC
>TRBJ2-5|TRBD2|NA|TRBV29-1
CSFPPGGPGETQYF
TGCAGCTTCCCCCCGGGGGGTCCAGGGGAGACCCAGTACTTC
>TRBJ1-5|NA|NA|TRBV5-1
CASSPEGGSNQPQHF
TGCGCCAGCAGCCCGGAAGGGGGTAGCAATCAGCCCCAGCATTTT
>TRBJ2-3|NA|NA|TRBV12-2
CASRLLSLPGELSTDTQYF
TGTGCAAGTCGCTTACTTTCCCTGCCAGGGGAATTAAGCACAGATACGCAGTATTTT
>TRBJ2-7|TRBD1|few|TRBV4-2
CASSQDRGQVIYEQYF
TGTGCCAGCAGCCAAGATCGAGGACAGGTGATCTACGAGCAGTACTTC
>TRBJ1-4|NA|NA|TRBV2
CASSVMGAATNEKLFF
TGTGCCAGCAGTGTAATGGGGGCGGCAACTAATGAAAAACTGTTTTTT
>TRBJ2-7|TRBD1|NA|TRBV2
CASGTGNGGDEQYF
TGTGCCAGCGGGACAGGGAATGGAGGCGACGAGCAGTACTTC
>TRBJ1-1|TRBD1|NA|TRBV5-1
CASSITGVGEAFF
TGCGCCAGCAGCATAACAGGGGTCGGTGAAGCTTTCTTT
>TRBJ2-7|NA|NA|TRBV21-1
CASSKVLTGWLYEQYF
TGTGCCAGCAGCAAAGTGTTAACAGGGTGGCTGTACGAGCAGTACTTC
>TRBJ2-3|NA|NA|TRBV2
CASSAGLMTDTQYF
TGTGCCAGCAGTGCAGGGTTGATGACAGATACGCAGTATTTT
>TRBJ2-3|NA|NA|TRBV5-1
CASSQSTDTQYF
TGCGCCAGCAGCCAAAGCACAGATACGCAGTATTTT
>TRBJ2-1|NA|few|TRBV6-4
CASSDSSGSYNEQFF
TGTGCCAGCAGTGACTCTAGCGGCTCCTACAATGAGCAGTTCTTC
>TRBJ1-4|NA|NA|TRBV19
CASRRLDGEKLFF
TGTGCCAGTAGGCGCTTGGATGGAGAAAAACTGTTTTTT
>TRBJ2-7|TRBD1|once|TRBV19
CASSIDTGTGGYEQYF
TGTGCCAGTAGTATAGATACCGGGACAGGGGGCTACGAGCAGTACTTC
>TRBJ2-4|TRBD2|NA|TRBV5-1
CASSGGGQENIQYF
TGCGCCAGCAGCGGGGGAGGGCAGGAAAACATTCAGTACTTC
>TRBJ2-4|NA|NA|TRBV6-1
CASSEVGRGQVAKNIQYF
TGTGCCAGCAGTGAAGTTGGGCGGGGTCAGGTAGCCAAAAACATTCAGTACTTC
>TRBJ2-7|NA|once|TRBV3-1/TRBV3-2
CASSSQGSYEQYF
TGTGCCAGCAGCTCTCAAGGCTCCTACGAGCAGTACTTC
>TRBJ2-6|NA|few|TRBV10-3
CAISEIGANVLTF
TGTGCCATCAGTGAGATTGGGGCCAACGTCCTGACTTTC
>TRBJ1-1|NA|NA|TRBV6-5
CASAETGNTEAFF
TGTGCCAGCGCGGAAACAGGGAACACTGAAGCTTTCTTT
>TRBJ2-5|TRBD2|NA|TRBV2
CASSDGGAETQYF
TGTGCCAGCAGTGACGGGGGGGCGGAGACCCAGTACTTC
>TRBJ2-7|NA|few|TRBV19
CASSMQGRAQGSEQYF
TGTGCCAGTAGTATGCAGGGCAGGGCCCAGGGCTCGGAGCAGTACTTC
>TRBJ2-3|NA|NA|TRBV7-9
CASSTVGSTDTQYF
TGTGCCAGCAGCACCGTTGGGAGCACAGATACGCAGTATTTT
>TRBJ1-1|NA|few|TRBV30
CASQLNTEAFF
TGTGCCTCCCAGTTGAACACTGAAGCTTTCTTT
>TRBJ1-5|NA|NA|TRBV6-4
CASSGRPGFSNQPQHF
TGTGCCAGCAGTGGGCGGCCGGGTTTTAGCAATCAGCCCCAGCATTTT
>TRBJ2-1|TRBD2|NA|TRBV28
CASSISGGRNNEQFF
TGTGCCAGCAGTATTAGCGGGGGTCGAAACAATGAGCAGTTCTTC
>TRBJ2-1|NA|NA|TRBV2
CASSVKAGMGEQFF
TGTGCCAGCAGTGTGAAGGCAGGGATGGGTGAGCAGTTCTTC
>TRBJ1-1|TRBD1|NA|TRBV30
CAGRDRGRNTEAFF
TGTGCCGGACGGGACAGGGGGAGGAACACTGAAGCTTTCTTT
>TRBJ2-7|NA|NA|TRBV2
CASSDDKAYEQYF
TGTGCCAGCAGTGACGACAAAGCCTACGAGCAGTACTTC
>TRBJ2-7|NA|once|TRBV5-1
CASSLESGQTYEQYF
TGCGCCAGCAGCTTGGAAAGCGGCCAGACCTACGAGCAGTACTTC
>TRBJ1-6|NA|few|TRBV28
CASSNPRGTSYNSPLHF
TGTGCCAGCAGCAACCCCCGGGGGACCTCCTATAATTCACCCCTCCACTTT
>TRBJ2-2|TRBD2|NA|TRBV19
CASSGGLAQYTGELFF
TGTGCCAGTAGTGGCGGACTAGCTCAGTACACCGGGGAGCTGTTTTTT
>TRBJ2-7|NA|few|TRBV18
CASSPGTDNYEQYF
TGTGCCAGCTCACCAGGGACGGATAACTACGAGCAGTACTTC
>TRBJ2-2|NA|NA|TRBV7-9
CASSFPSWQETTGELFF
TGTGCCAGCAGCTTCCCCTCCTGGCAGGAGACCACCGGGGAGCTGTTTTTT
>TRBJ2-1|TRBD2|NA|TRBV2
CASSEIAGVRNEQFF
TGTGCCAGCAGTGAAATAGCGGGGGTCAGAAATGAGCAGTTCTTC
>TRBJ2-1|NA|NA|TRBV29-1
CSVDSQDEVNEQFF
TGCAGCGTTGATAGTCAGGACGAGGTGAATGAGCAGTTCTTC
>TRBJ1-2|NA|NA|TRBV7-9
CASSPTQGTNYGYTF
TGTGCCAGCAGCCCTACCCAGGGGACTAACTATGGCTACACCTTC
>TRBJ1-5|NA|NA|TRBV7-9
CASSLAGSRGSQPQHF
TGTGCCAGCAGCTTAGCGGGGTCTAGGGGGTCCCAGCCCCAGCATTTT
>TRBJ2-7|NA|NA|TRBV5-1
CASSLSAAASYEQYF
TGCGCCAGCAGCTTATCCGCGGCGGCTTCGTACGAGCAGTACTTC
>TRBJ2-1|NA|NA|TRBV7-2
CASSLAGAKGEQFF
TGTGCCAGCAGCTTAGCGGGGGCCAAGGGTGAGCAGTTCTTC
>TRBJ1-3|NA|NA|TRBV7-8
CASSLEKGGGNTIYF
TGTGCCAGCAGCTTAGAGAAGGGAGGTGGAAACACCATATATTTT
>TRBJ2-7|NA|NA|TRBV6-6
CASSYSKTAYEQYF
TGTGCCAGCAGTTACTCGAAAACAGCCTACGAGCAGTACTTC
>TRBJ1-2|NA|few|TRBV27
CASSLSAQIGLTYGYTF
TGTGCCAGCAGTTTATCTGCCCAGATAGGGTTAACGTATGGCTACACCTTC
>TRBJ1-2|TRBD1|NA|TRBV5-6
CASSPGQLNYGYTF
TGTGCCAGCAGCCCGGGACAGCTTAACTATGGCTACACCTTC
>TRBJ2-3|NA|NA|TRBV5-6
CASTNRQYSTDTQYF
TGTGCCAGCACCAATCGACAGTACTCCACAGATACGCAGTATTTT
>TRBJ2-1|TRBD2|NA|TRBV25-1
CASSETSGVAGGNEQFF
TGTGCCAGCAGTGAAACCTCGGGAGTAGCGGGGGGAAATGAGCAGTTCTTC
>TRBJ2-7|NA|NA|TRBV12-3/TRBV12-4
CASSYSSYEQYF
TGTGCCAGCAGCTACAGCTCCTACGAGCAGTACTTC
>TRBJ2-7|NA|NA|TRBV5-5
CASSLLGGSSYEQYF
TGTGCCAGCAGCTTACTAGGGGGTAGCTCCTACGAGCAGTACTTC
>TRBJ2-1|TRBD2|NA|TRBV12-5
CASAPRGDYNEQFF
TGTGCTAGTGCCCCACGGGGGGACTACAATGAGCAGTTCTTC
>TRBJ1-1|NA|NA|TRBV30
CAWRDGYYEAFF
TGTGCCTGGAGAGACGGATACTATGAAGCTTTCTTT
>TRBJ2-3|TRBD2|NA|TRBV6-4
CASSDSGGADTQYF
TGTGCCAGCAGTGACAGCGGGGGGGCAGATACGCAGTATTTT
>TRBJ2-3|TRBD1|NA|TRBV19
CASRGTGKTDTQYF
TGTGCCAGTAGAGGGACAGGGAAAACAGATACGCAGTATTTT
>TRBJ2-3|NA|NA|TRBV7-2
CANTFGGITDTQYF
TGTGCCAATACGTTTGGTGGGATCACAGATACGCAGTATTTT
>TRBJ2-3|NA|NA|TRBV6-4
CASSESTDTQYF
TGTGCCAGCAGTGAAAGCACAGATACGCAGTATTTT
>TRBJ2-7|NA|NA|TRBV15
CATSSGQSYEQYF
TGTGCCACCAGCTCCGGACAGAGCTACGAGCAGTACTTC
>TRBJ2-7|NA|NA|TRBV6-5
CASSYRPTYEQYF
TGTGCCAGCAGTTATCGCCCTACCTACGAGCAGTACTTC
>TRBJ2-7|NA|NA|TRBV18
CASSERGAYEQYF
TGTGCCAGCTCAGAGAGGGGGGCCTACGAGCAGTACTTC
>TRBJ1-5|NA|NA|TRBV10-3
CAISEDGGYQPQHF
TGTGCCATCAGTGAAGACGGAGGGTATCAGCCCCAGCATTTT
>TRBJ1-1|TRBD1|NA|TRBV5-1
CASSEQGGSEAFF
TGCGCCAGCAGCGAACAGGGGGGGTCTGAAGCTTTCTTT
>TRBJ2-1|TRBD1|once|TRBV6-5
CASRDRGRNEQFF
TGTGCCAGCAGGGACAGGGGGCGGAATGAGCAGTTCTTC